This T cell receptor (beta chain) was recorded in a study of T cells in tuberculosis. Overall study context: IGRA-negative adolescents, IGRA-positive adolescents with latent tuberculosis and adults with active tuberculosis formed this South African cohort.

Unsorted cryopreserved PBMC were sequenced, averaging about 93,000 T cells per clinical donor. Some clones are missing from TCRdb's copy, which holds only in-frame ones; the method was immunoSEQ multiplex PCR. This table holds several thousand clones, approximately 95% found once. The ends were cut back, 0 bases at V and 6 bases at J, with 11 bases in the middle. The CDR3 has 13 amino acids. Germline assignment: CDR1 GTSNPN and CDR2 SVGIG (reference sequence). The chain joins TRBV30 to TRBJ1-2; D remains ambiguous. Sequencing used PBMCs. This clonotype was sampled from an adult with tuberculosis. The CDR3 DNA sequence: TGTGCCTGGAGTGTATCCACCGGGAATGGCTACACCTTC. Translated, it gives CAWSVSTGNGYTF.